This entry lists 27 T cell receptor beta chains sequenced from one sample in a study of T-cell memory formation after mild COVID-19. One entry per CDR3 protein results from TCRdb running MiXCR on the 5' RACE reads. The repertoire has hundreds of thousands of distinct CDR3 sequences, just under 20% of them found once; the top ten carry 21%. The sample taken for sequencing was PBMCs or a T cell subset sorted from them (not recorded which). These receptors originate from a young man who had mild COVID-19 (a few samples of this study predate the infection). Cell type and time point are not known.

This clonotype was counted only a few times. The V and J genes are TRBV5-6 and TRBJ1-1; 7 bases line up with TRBD1. The CDR3 spans 15 residues. Germline V lookup: CDR1 SGHDT, CDR2 YYEEEE. The junction had 7 bases not matched to a gene; V was cut back by 4 bases and J by 1 base. This CDR3 reads CASSLPGQRNTEAFF. The CDR3 DNA sequence: TGTGCCAGCAGCCTACCGGGACAGAGGAACACTGAAGCTTTCTTT.

This clonotype was counted only a few times. CDR3 sequence reads: CASSWGARTGELFF. The CDR3 nucleotides read TGTGCCAGCAGTTGGGGGGCTAGGACCGGGGAGCTGTTTTTT. The V call is TRBV12-3 or TRBV12-4, the J call TRBJ2-2, with D possibly being TRBD1 or TRBD2 (6 bases each). The CDR3 has 14 residues. V was cut by 4 bases and J by 5 bases, with 11 bases left in between.

Many counts were recorded for this clonotype. The chain has TRBV4-1 and TRBJ1-2; D may be TRBD1 (5 bases). CDR1 is MGHRA and CDR2 is YSYEKL in the germline V gene. This CDR3 contains 14 residues. V lost 1 base, J lost 8 bases, and 14 bases lay in between. CDR3 in amino acids: CASSQVSGLGGYTF. For the CDR3, the DNA is TGCGCCAGCAGCCAAGTTTCAGGGCTGGGCGGCTACACCTTC.

This clonotype has only a few counts. The rearrangement joins TRBV7-2 to TRBJ2-4, with D possibly called TRBD1 or TRBD2 (5 bases each). V gave up 5 bases and J gave up 0 bases, with 8 bases separating them. CDR3 length: 14 amino acids. Germline loops: CDR1 SGHTA, CDR2 FQGNSA. For the CDR3, the DNA is TGTGCCAGCAGCATCGGGACAGCCAAAAACATTCAGTACTTC. Its translation: CASSIGTAKNIQYF.

This clonotype has just a few counts. The chain combines TRBV18 with TRBJ1-1; perhaps TRBD1 as D (5 bases). V lost 5 bases, J lost 0 bases, and 10 bases lay in between. This CDR3 spans 14 amino acids. Germline CDR1 KGHSH, CDR2 LQKENI. Here the CDR3 reads CASSWGGVNTEAFF. The CDR3 DNA reads TGTGCCAGCTCATGGGGCGGGGTGAACACTGAAGCTTTCTTT.

The sample holds a few counts of this clonotype. The rearrangement uses TRBV11-2 and TRBJ1-2, with D hard to call. CDR1 is SGHAT and CDR2 is FQNNGV in the germline V gene. The CDR3 contains 14 residues. V was cut by 0 bases and J by 8 bases, with 13 bases left in between. The chain's CDR3 is CASSLDQAGYGYTF. Written as DNA, the CDR3 is TGTGCCAGCAGCTTAGATCAAGCTGGGTACGGCTACACCTTC.

A remark on this clonotype: At one end the junction does not follow the germline gene, possibly because of a read error. V is TRBV6-5 and J is TRBJ2-5; 8 bases fit TRBD2. Germline V gene data show CDR1 as MNHEY and CDR2 as SVGAGI. CDR3 length equals 16 residues. The CDR3 is CASSSLRGSGGILAWF. In DNA form, the CDR3 reads TGTGCCAGCAGCTCCCTTAGGGGCAGCGGGGGAATCTTGGCTTGGTTC.

Written as DNA, the CDR3 is TGTGCCAGCAGCTTGGTCGGTAGCGTCACCTACGAGCAGTACGTC. Translation gives CASSLVGSVTYEQYV. The genes are TRBV5-6 and TRBJ2-7; a weak D match, TRBD2 (5 bases). The length of the CDR3 is 15 residues. The germline V and J ends were trimmed by 0 bases and 2 bases, with 12 bases remaining between them. CDR1 and CDR2 from the germline V gene are SGHDT and YYEEEE.

The gene calls are TRBV2 and TRBJ2-3; no reliable D call. Between the trimmed V and J ends, which lost 7 bases and 0 bases, there was a span of 11 bases. CDR1 and CDR2 (germline): SNHLY, FYNNEI. The CDR3 is 14 residues long. The CDR3 spells CASKDRSSTDTQYF. In DNA form, the CDR3 reads TGTGCCAGCAAGGACCGTTCTAGCACAGATACGCAGTATTTT.

The chain has TRBV6-5 and TRBJ1-6; perhaps TRBD1 as D (6 bases). CDR3 length: 14 residues. The V and J ends lost 2 bases and 10 bases respectively, with 12 bases between them. The germline V gene has CDR1 MNHEY and CDR2 SVGAGI. CDR3 bases: TGTGCCAGCAGTTACGGGGGGCAGTGGTCACCCCTCCACTTT. Residues: CASSYGGQWSPLHF.

This clonotype came up a few times. The rearrangement links TRBV6-5 to TRBJ2-4; possibly TRBD2 for D (5 bases). Trimming removed 4 bases from V and 11 bases from J, with 15 bases in between. This CDR3 has 13 residues. Germline V gene sequence: CDR1 MNHEY, CDR2 SVGAGI. This CDR3 is CASSSGVGGFQYF. Written as DNA, the CDR3 is TGTGCCAGCAGTTCCGGAGTCGGAGGATTTCAGTACTTC.

The V and J genes are TRBV6-5 and TRBJ2-7, with 9 bases identical to TRBD1. The V gene's germline CDR1 is MNHEY and CDR2 SVGAGI. This CDR3 is 13 amino acids long. The J segment lost 3 bases and the V segment lost 6 bases, leaving 3 bases of the junction unmatched. The CDR3 is CASRGQGRYEQYV. The CDR3 DNA follows: TGTGCCAGCAGGGGACAGGGACGCTACGAGCAGTACGTC.

This sequence joins TRBV7-2 and TRBJ1-1; D ambiguous. The CDR3 contains 13 residues. V gave up 0 bases and J gave up 8 bases, with 10 bases separating them. The germline V gene has CDR1 SGHTA and CDR2 FQGNSA. In nucleotides, the CDR3 is TGTGCCAGCAGCTTAGCTTCGTTGGGGGAAGCTTTCTTT. Protein: CASSLASLGEAFF.

The rearrangement links TRBV3-1 to TRBJ2-3; 10 bases fit TRBD2. Germline V CDR1 and CDR2: LGHDT, YNNKEL (reference sequence). This CDR3 has 13 residues. Trimming cost V 0 bases and J 13 bases; bases outside gene matches: 4. Written as DNA, the CDR3 is TGTGCCAGCAGCCAAGATACCGGGACTAGCGAGTATTTT. Translated: CASSQDTGTSEYF.

This clonotype has only a few counts. The chain employs TRBV2 and TRBJ1-2; 9 bases are a match to TRBD1. CDR1 is SNHLY, CDR2 FYNNEI, per germline. CDR3 length equals 16 residues. V shed 7 bases, J shed 7 bases, and the junction held 16 bases outside the gene matches. The DNA of the CDR3 is TGTGCCAGCATCGAGTTCCGGGACAGGGTAATTGGTGGCTACACCTTC. Its translation: CASIEFRDRVIGGYTF.

This clonotype was detected only a few times. The chain links TRBV2 to TRBJ1-2; no firm D call. Between the trimmed V and J ends, which lost 1 base and 7 bases, there was a span of 7 bases. The CDR3 extends over 12 amino acids. CDR1 is SNHLY and CDR2 is FYNNEI in the germline V gene. For the CDR3, the DNA is TGTGCCAGCAGTGAAGTATTGACTGGCTACACCTTC. Protein sequence: CASSEVLTGYTF.

V gene TRBV24-1 combines with J gene TRBJ2-3, with a tentative D call TRBD1 (7 bases). Between the trimmed V and J ends, which lost 6 bases and 2 bases, there was a span of 23 bases. Germline CDR1 is KGHDR and CDR2 is SFDVKD. CDR3 length: 18 residues. CDR3 protein: CATSPSAGTERTTDTQYF. As DNA, the CDR3 is TGTGCCACCAGTCCCTCGGCGGGGACAGAGCGAACCACAGATACGCAGTATTTT.

V gene TRBV24-1 combines with J gene TRBJ2-1; TRBD1 matches 8 bases. CDR1 and CDR2 from the germline V gene are KGHDR and SFDVKD. V dropped 3 bases and J dropped 7; count of bases not matched to a gene: 7. CDR3 length: 15 amino acids. The CDR3 DNA reads as TGTGCCACCAGTGATCAGGGGGCGAATAGTAATGAGCAGTTCTTC. Its translation is CATSDQGANSNEQFF.

This clonotype has only a few counts. The J gene is TRBJ2-1, the V gene TRBV7-2; D gene uncertain. Germline V gene lookup returns CDR1 SGHTA and CDR2 FQGNSA. The CDR3 totals 12 residues. V was trimmed by 5 bases and J by 8 bases, leaving 10 bases between them. CDR3 sequence (DNA): TGTGCCAGCAGCGGGCGCATGGATGAGCAGTTCTTC. This translates into CASSGRMDEQFF.

J is TRBJ2-3 and V is TRBV9, with D possibly being TRBD1 (5 bases). The CDR3 sequence is 13 residues long. V lost 0 bases to trimming and J lost 10 bases, with 12 bases between them. The V gene's germline CDR1 is SGDLS and CDR2 YYNGEE. In DNA, the CDR3 is TGTGCCAGCAGCGTAGGGGCAGGGATCGCGCAGTATTTT. Translated, it gives CASSVGAGIAQYF.

The rearrangement joins TRBV20-1 to TRBJ2-7, with D perhaps matching TRBD1 (5 bases). This CDR3 region has 13 residues. The germline V gene encodes CDR1 DFQATT and CDR2 SNEGSKA (reference sequence). The ends were cut back, 3 bases at V and 2 bases at J, with 11 bases in the middle. Written as DNA, the CDR3 is TGCAGTGCTAGCATCAGGGCTCCCTACGAGCAGTACTTC. As protein: CSASIRAPYEQYF.

The rearrangement links TRBV5-1 to TRBJ1-3, with unresolved D. The CDR3 extends over 14 amino acids. CDR1 is SGHRS, CDR2 YFSETQ, per germline. V was shortened by 0 bases and J by 3 bases, with 7 bases between the two germline ends. CDR3 sequence: CASSLGGVGNTIYF. In DNA form, the CDR3 reads TGCGCCAGCAGCTTGGGTGGAGTTGGAAACACCATATATTTT.

This chain uses TRBV15 with TRBJ1-5; D is ambiguous. The CDR3 is 14 residues long. Looked up from germline, CDR1 is LNHNV and CDR2 is YYDKDF (reference sequence). Deletions cut 0 bases from V and 2 bases from J, with 5 bases between. DNA of the CDR3: TGTGCCACCAGCAGAGATTTTGGCAATCAGCCCCAGCATTTT. Protein: CATSRDFGNQPQHF.

The chain links TRBV5-1 to TRBJ1-2; no firm D call. The V gene lost 1 base and the J gene lost 6 bases, with 10 bases spanning the gap. The CDR3 runs 13 residues. Germline CDR1 is SGHRS and CDR2 is YFSETQ. This chain's CDR3 is CASSLSNSHGYTF. The CDR3 DNA reads as TGCGCCAGCAGCTTGTCGAACAGCCATGGCTACACCTTC. Using reference TRBV5-1 and TRBJ1-2 for the parts outside the CDR3, the full variable domain is KAGVTQTPRYLIKTRGQQVTLSCSPISGHRSVSWYQQTPGQGLQFLFEYFSETQRNKGNFPGRFSGRQFSNSRSEMNVSTLELGDSALYLCASSLSNSHGYTFGSGTRLTVV.

This clonotype was detected only a few times. The chain couples TRBV14 to TRBJ2-1, with D possibly TRBD1 on 6 matching bases. Trimming took 1 base from V and 3 from J, leaving 19 bases between them. CDR1 is SGHDN and CDR2 is FVKESK in the germline V gene. The CDR3 spans 18 residues. The CDR3 is CASSQGFTRGMVYNEQFF. CDR3 sequence (DNA): TGTGCCAGCAGCCAAGGCTTTACCAGGGGTATGGTCTACAATGAGCAGTTCTTC.

The V and J genes are TRBV6-5 and TRBJ1-1; D unclear. The CDR3 is 14 amino acids. Germline loops: CDR1 MNHEY, CDR2 SVGAGI. With 1 base removed from V and 0 bases from J, the gap between germline ends came to 6 bases. The chain's CDR3 is CASSYFSMNTEAFF. CDR3 nucleotides: TGTGCCAGCAGTTACTTCTCCATGAACACTGAAGCTTTCTTT.

The chain recombines TRBV7-2 with TRBJ2-3; D call uncertain. V was cut by 5 bases and J by 2 bases, with 8 bases left in between. Germline V gene data show CDR1 as SGHTA and CDR2 as FQGNSA. There are 13 residues in the CDR3. CDR3 nucleotides: TGTGCCAGCAGCCCCAGTAACACAGATACGCAGTATTTT. Its translation: CASSPSNTDTQYF.